The 8 T cell receptor beta chains listed next were all sequenced from one sample in a study of blood T cells in healthy people across ages. Sample-barcoded 5' priming and a J-beta primer mix drove a second PCR of roughly 7 to 11 cycles. One entry per CDR3 protein results from TCRdb running MiXCR on the 5' RACE reads. The sample consists of approximately 800,000 distinct CDR3 sequences, about half of them appearing once. The sequenced sample was blood. These receptors all come from an elderly man in good health.

The chain combines TRBV6-6 with TRBJ1-5; TRBD1 is a possible D gene (6 bases). V was trimmed by 6 bases and J by 6 bases, leaving 21 bases between them. The CDR3 extends over 16 amino acids. Germline lookup yields CDR1 MNHNY and CDR2 SVGAGI (reference sequence). The CDR3, as DNA: TGTGCCAGCAGAGCACGGGGGGCCTATTCGGGTCAGCCCCAGCATTTT. This codes for CASRARGAYSGQPQHF.

Concerning this clonotype itself: Compared with germline, one end of the junction differs, possibly owing to a read error. The V and J genes are TRBV7-3 and TRBJ2-4; D possibly corresponds to TRBD2 (5 bases). The J call is doubtful: the DNA matches TRBJ2-7 better. CDR1 SGHTA and CDR2 FQGTGA come from the germline V gene. This CDR3 comprises 13 residues. The CDR3 protein is CASSLSTGDEQYF. Here the CDR3 DNA reads TGTGCCAGCAGTTTAAGTACCGGGGACGAGCAGTACTTC.

This clonotype was seen only a few times. The genes are TRBV20-1 and TRBJ1-2, with D hard to call. This CDR3 has 12 amino acids. The germline CDR1 and CDR2 sequences are DFQATT and SNEGSKA (reference sequence). The CDR3 nucleotides read TGCAGCCAGAGAACTACTTCTGGGGGCTACACCTTC. Encoded protein: CSQRTTSGGYTF.

This clonotype was observed a few times. V usage is TRBV5-6 and J usage is TRBJ1-4; TRBD1 is a possible D gene (5 bases). This CDR3 region has 14 residues. V lost 1 base, J lost 8 bases, and 12 bases lay in between. Germline V gene lookup returns CDR1 SGHDT and CDR2 YYEEEE. CDR3 bases: TGTGCCAGCAGCTTGAACCGGAGGGGCGAAAAACTGTTTTTT. This codes for CASSLNRRGEKLFF.

The chain employs TRBV14 and TRBJ1-2; D uncertain. Germline loops: CDR1 SGHDN, CDR2 FVKESK. V shed 3 bases and J shed 6 bases, with 11 bases lying between them. This CDR3 is built from 13 residues. CDR3 sequence: CASSQAGGHGYTF. The DNA for the CDR3 is TGTGCCAGCAGCCAGGCCGGAGGGCATGGCTACACCTTC.

The chain is built from TRBV6-5 and TRBJ1-6; no firm D call. This CDR3 has 15 amino acids. The germline V gene encodes CDR1 MNHEY and CDR2 SVGAGI. V was cut by 0 bases and J by 7 bases, with 10 bases left in between. The DNA of the CDR3 is TGTGCCAGCAGTTACTCGTTCCAGAACAATTCACCCCTCCACTTT. Amino acids: CASSYSFQNNSPLHF.

The chain is built from TRBV2 and TRBJ2-1; TRBD2 agrees at 10 bases. The J segment lost 0 bases and the V segment lost 7 bases, leaving 9 bases of the junction unmatched. The germline V gene encodes CDR1 SNHLY and CDR2 FYNNEI. The CDR3 is 17 residues long. CDR3 in DNA: TGTGCCAGCACCGCTACCGGACTAGCGGCCTCCTACAATGAGCAGTTCTTC. Translating gives CASTATGLAASYNEQFF.

The CDR3 DNA reads TGTGCCAGCAGCCAAGCGGGAGAGGTGGAGACCCAGTACTTC. This encodes CASSQAGEVETQYF. The chain combines TRBV3-1 with TRBJ2-7; TRBD2 is a possible D gene (6 bases). The better agreement between TRBJ2-5 and the DNA end casts doubt on the J call. The CDR3 has 14 residues. CDR1 is LGHDT and CDR2 is YNNKEL in the germline V gene (reference sequence).